This is a list of T cell receptor beta chains from one sample in a study of T-cell reconstitution after alpha-beta-depleted transplantation in children. TCRdb fed the PCR reads into MiXCR, producing one record per CDR3 protein. The top ten clones hold 6.9% of a sample with 80,000 to 95,000 distinct CDR3 sequences, more than 7% of them seen once. The sample here was PBMCs from the stem cell graft donor, taken from the stem cell graft. These receptors were taken from a human donor who donated a stem cell graft to a child with congenital amegakaryocytic thrombocytopenia. CDR3s include the opening cysteine and the closing phenylalanine or tryptophan. A D gene is named only where the DNA matches it firmly. Clone sizes are given selectively: once, few, many, or a class where the clone is expanded.

length	V	size	D	J	CDR3	DNA
14	TRBV19	NA	NA	TRBJ2-7	CASSTIGGGYEQYF	TGTGCCAGTAGTACCATTGGGGGAGGCTACGAGCAGTACTTC
15	TRBV5-1	many	TRBD1	TRBJ2-3	CASSPDRGRTDTQYF	TGCGCCAGCAGCCCGGACAGGGGGCGGACAGATACGCAGTATTTT
15	TRBV5-1	many	TRBD1	TRBJ2-5	CASSWTGTDGETQYF	TGCGCCAGCAGCTGGACCGGGACAGATGGAGAGACCCAGTACTTC
15	TRBV12-3/TRBV12-4	few	NA	TRBJ2-2	CASSLMGGNTGELFF	TGTGCCAGCAGTTTAATGGGGGGTAACACCGGGGAGCTGTTTTTT
15	TRBV11-2	many	NA	TRBJ2-3	CASSLEAGGTDTQYF	TGTGCCAGCAGCTTAGAGGCAGGGGGGACAGATACGCAGTATTTT
14	TRBV18	many	NA	TRBJ2-2	CASSPNKNTGELFF	TGTGCCAGCTCACCGAATAAGAACACCGGGGAGCTGTTTTTT
11	TRBV20-1	many	NA	TRBJ2-5	CSAREKETQYF	TGCAGTGCTAGAGAAAAGGAGACCCAGTACTTC
14	TRBV12-3/TRBV12-4	many	NA	TRBJ1-5	CASSFMGVNQPQHF	TGTGCCAGCAGTTTTATGGGAGTAAATCAGCCCCAGCATTTT
22	TRBV7-2	many	TRBD2	TRBJ2-3	CASSFPRGASGRPSTSTDTQYF	TGTGCCAGCAGCTTCCCGAGGGGGGCTAGCGGGAGGCCATCCACTAGCACAGATACGCAGTATTTT
15	TRBV11-2	many	TRBD2	TRBJ2-1	CASSLLAVPDNEQFF	TGTGCCAGCAGCCTACTAGCGGTGCCCGACAATGAGCAGTTCTTC
19	TRBV5-1	many	TRBD2	TRBJ2-7	CASSDGKDSGSGWSSEQYF	TGCGCCAGCAGCGACGGTAAAGATAGCGGGAGTGGTTGGTCCTCCGAGCAGTACTTC
13	TRBV30	many	NA	TRBJ2-5	CAWSVREQETQYF	TGTGCCTGGAGTGTTAGGGAACAAGAGACCCAGTACTTC
13	TRBV10-3	many	NA	TRBJ2-5	CAISPGLLETQYF	TGTGCCATCAGCCCGGGACTCCTAGAGACCCAGTACTTC
11	TRBV30	few	NA	TRBJ2-7	CAWSNVGPLVF	TGTGCCTGGAGCAATGTTGGCCCCCTAGTATTC
14	TRBV7-6	NA	TRBD1	TRBJ2-3	CATAQDRSTDTQYF	TGTGCCACAGCCCAGGACAGGAGCACAGATACGCAGTATTTT
15	TRBV10-3	many	TRBD1	TRBJ1-1	CAISGGTGPNTEAFF	TGTGCCATCAGTGGCGGGACAGGGCCGAACACTGAAGCTTTCTTT
16	TRBV4-1	many	TRBD2	TRBJ2-3	CASSQSPGLATDTQYF	TGCGCCAGCAGCCAATCGCCGGGACTAGCAACAGATACGCAGTATTTT
15	TRBV6-1	many	NA	TRBJ2-2	CASSATLGNTGELFF	TGTGCCAGCAGCGCCACTCTAGGAAACACCGGGGAGCTGTTTTTT
14	TRBV4-1	many	NA	TRBJ2-7	CASSQGENGYEQYF	TGCGCCAGCAGCCAAGGCGAGAACGGTTACGAGCAGTACTTC
13	TRBV20-1	many	NA	TRBJ1-2	CSAPPGVDYGYTF	TGCAGTGCCCCGCCAGGGGTCGACTATGGCTACACCTTC
15	TRBV18	many	TRBD1	TRBJ1-1	CASSPDLLTGGEAFF	TGTGCCAGCTCACCAGACCTACTTACAGGGGGTGAAGCTTTCTTT
15	TRBV14	many	NA	TRBJ2-3	CASSQETPSTDTQYF	TGTGCCAGCAGCCAAGAGACACCTAGCACAGATACGCAGTATTTT
13	TRBV3-1	many	NA	TRBJ1-1	CASSQSTGTEAFF	TGTGCCAGCAGCCAAAGCACCGGGACTGAAGCTTTCTTT
14	TRBV6-5	many	TRBD1	TRBJ1-5	CASSSSGGYQPQHF	TGTGCCAGCAGTTCTTCAGGGGGCTATCAGCCCCAGCATTTT
18	TRBV15	medium-sized	NA	TRBJ1-5	CATSRDKFASGGNQPQHF	TGTGCCACCAGCAGAGATAAGTTCGCGTCAGGCGGCAATCAGCCCCAGCATTTT
13	TRBV12-3/TRBV12-4	many	NA	TRBJ2-7	CASSLWTEYEQYF	TGTGCCAGCAGTTTGTGGACAGAATACGAGCAGTACTTC
13	TRBV5-1	many	NA	TRBJ1-1	CASSVGVGTEAFF	TGCGCCAGCAGTGTGGGAGTGGGCACTGAAGCTTTCTTT
15	TRBV25-1	many	NA	TRBJ2-3	CASSPFSGGGGTQYF	TGTGCCAGCAGTCCTTTTAGTGGAGGGGGGGGTACGCAGTATTTT